The T cell receptor (beta chain) described here comes from a study of control samples from healthy donors and cancer patients. This CDR3 comprises 15 residues. The V end lost 0 bases, the J end lost 1 base, and 11 bases lay between the germline ends. The germline CDR1 and CDR2 sequences are SGHDT and YYEEEE. The table came from immunoSEQ multiplex PCR; TCRdb's copy has only in-frame clones and leaves some out. The repertoire includes approximately 170,000 clones, around 91% of them detected once, and around 1.5% sits in the top ten. The TCR comes from a woman between 45 and 65 years old in good health. This chain uses TRBV5-6 with TRBJ2-7; D is uncertain. The sample was blood. In DNA form, the CDR3 reads TGTGCCAGCAGCTTGGAGTTGGGCCCATCCTACGAGCAGTACTTC. This sequence encodes CASSLELGPSYEQYF.